The rows below give T cell receptor beta chains drawn from one sample of a study of blood T cell repertoires in COVID-19. Clones were read by immunoSEQ multiplex PCR, and TCRdb kept only the in-frame ones, dropping some. The sample records some 130,000 clones, roughly 75% being singletons. The sample comprised PBMCs or T cells enriched from blood (not recorded which). These receptors came from a woman in her forties or fifties who had recovered from COVID-19. Each CDR3 is given with its conserved first and last residue. The order of the fields is D gene, clone size, J gene, V gene, CDR3 protein, CDR3 DNA. D genes are given only for firm matches. Clone size is not always given. Where it is, it says once, few, many or a class for expanded clones.

. . TRBJ2-3 TRBV7-8 CASSFQALRTDTQYF TGTGCCAGCAGCTTTCAGGCTCTTCGGACAGATACGCAGTATTTT
TRBD1 . TRBJ1-6 TRBV3-1/TRBV3-2 CASSLRGAPTNSPLHF TGTGCCAGCAGCCTCAGGGGGGCTCCAACTAATTCACCCCTCCACTTT
TRBD1 . TRBJ1-5 TRBV6-4 CASSRDREQPQHF TGTGCCAGCAGCCGGGACAGGGAGCAGCCCCAGCATTTT
. once TRBJ1-6 TRBV27 CASSLTVPTNSYNSPLHF TGTGCCAGCAGTTTAACGGTACCCACTAACTCCTATAATTCACCCCTCCACTTT
. . TRBJ2-3 TRBV11-3 CASSRTITDTQYF TGTGCCAGCAGCCGGACAATCACAGATACGCAGTATTTT
. . TRBJ2-3 TRBV9 CASSVGPHSTDTQYF TGTGCCAGCAGCGTAGGCCCACATAGCACAGATACGCAGTATTTT
. . TRBJ2-1 TRBV9 CASSSLNAGTRYNEQFF TGTGCCAGCAGCTCCCTCAACGCCGGGACTCGCTACAATGAGCAGTTCTTC
. . TRBJ2-1 TRBV11-2 CASSLERQGGHNEQFF TGTGCCAGCAGCTTAGAGCGCCAGGGGGGTCACAATGAGCAGTTCTTC
. . TRBJ1-6 TRBV18 CASSPPTGPNSPLHF TGTGCCAGCTCACCACCCACAGGCCCTAATTCACCCCTCCACTTT
. . TRBJ1-2 TRBV14 CASSQDSPAALTGGYTF TGTGCCAGCAGCCAAGATTCCCCAGCCGCCCTGACGGGAGGCTACACCTTC
. . TRBJ2-1 TRBV13 CASSLAPPGLQLFSYNEQFF TGTGCCAGCAGCTTAGCCCCGCCGGGACTCCAGCTCTTCTCCTACAATGAGCAGTTCTTC
. few TRBJ1-1 TRBV24-1 CATSDGQNTEAFF TGTGCCACCAGTGATGGACAGAACACTGAAGCTTTCTTT
TRBD1 few TRBJ1-1 TRBV30 CAWTPGQANTEAFF TGTGCCTGGACCCCAGGACAGGCAAACACTGAAGCTTTCTTT
TRBD2 once TRBJ2-7 TRBV7-6 CASSLAPAGIAGGVWEQYF TGTGCCAGCAGCTTAGCCCCGGCGGGAATCGCGGGGGGTGTTTGGGAGCAGTACTTC
. . TRBJ2-2 TRBV12-5 CASGYGDINTGELFF TGTGCTAGTGGATACGGGGACATCAACACCGGGGAGCTGTTTTTT
. . TRBJ2-7 TRBV4-1 CASSQGRATYEQYF TGCGCCAGCAGCCAAGGGCGGGCCACCTACGAGCAGTACTTC
. once TRBJ2-3 TRBV14 CASSQFGDRTASTDTQYF TGTGCCAGCAGCCAATTTGGAGACCGGACAGCCAGCACAGATACGCAGTATTTT
. . TRBJ2-1 TRBV7-9 CASSLGVRYNEQFF TGTGCCAGCAGCTTAGGCGTGCGCTACAATGAGCAGTTCTTC
TRBD1 once TRBJ2-1 TRBV6-6 CASSYLTGGATHEQFF TGTGCCAGCAGTTACCTTACAGGGGGCGCTACTCATGAGCAGTTCTTC
. . TRBJ2-7 TRBV19 CASSRDSLEQYF TGTGCCAGTAGTAGGGACTCTCTCGAGCAGTACTTC
. . TRBJ2-3 TRBV5-5 CATQRTISTDTQYF TGTGCGACCCAGCGGACTATTAGCACAGATACGCAGTATTTT
. . TRBJ1-1 TRBV4-2 CASSPSRQEDYTEAFF TGTGCCAGCAGCCCTTCCCGACAGGAAGATTACACTGAAGCTTTCTTT